This TCR beta chain appears in the sequencing data of a study of identical twins' blood T cells. Findings and limits, study-wide: Twin similarity might stem from environmental factors, not only genetics.

A word on this clonotype: The antigen is not known.

Libraries were made from RNA as TCR cDNA, using a modified protocol. MiXCR, applied by TCRdb to the 5' RACE reads, yields one record per CDR3 protein. Here the sample spans 350,000 to 400,000 distinct CDR3 sequences, roughly 30% being singletons. Germline CDR1 is SGDLS and CDR2 is YYNGEE. The ends lost 2 bases at V and 0 bases at J; junction bases unmatched: 14. This CDR3 has 21 amino acids. The genes are TRBV9 and TRBJ2-1; the match to TRBD2 covers 13 bases. This TCR derives from a woman between 18 and 50 years old in good health. The source material was PBMCs. The CDR3 protein is CASSVPRTSGGARSSYNEQFF. CDR3 nucleotides: TGTGCCAGCAGCGTCCCCCGTACTAGCGGGGGGGCTAGGAGCTCCTACAATGAGCAGTTCTTC.